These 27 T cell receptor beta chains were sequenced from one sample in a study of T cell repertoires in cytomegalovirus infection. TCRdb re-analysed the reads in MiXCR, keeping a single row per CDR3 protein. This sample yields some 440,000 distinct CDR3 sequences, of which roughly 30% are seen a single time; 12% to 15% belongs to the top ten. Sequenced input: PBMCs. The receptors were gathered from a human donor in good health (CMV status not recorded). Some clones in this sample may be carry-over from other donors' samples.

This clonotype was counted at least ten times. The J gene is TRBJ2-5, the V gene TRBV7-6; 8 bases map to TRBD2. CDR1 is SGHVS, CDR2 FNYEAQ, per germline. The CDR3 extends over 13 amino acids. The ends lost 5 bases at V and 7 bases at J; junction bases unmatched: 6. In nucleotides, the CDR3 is TGTGCCAGCAGCCTACTAGCGGACGGGACCCAGTACTTC. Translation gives CASSLLADGTQYF.

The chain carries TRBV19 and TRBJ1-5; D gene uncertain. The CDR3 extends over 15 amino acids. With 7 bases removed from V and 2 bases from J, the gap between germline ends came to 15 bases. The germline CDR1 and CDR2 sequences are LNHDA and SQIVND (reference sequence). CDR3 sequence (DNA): TGTGCCAGTACCCCCGACGGAGATCGCAATCAGCCCCAGCATTTT. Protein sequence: CASTPDGDRNQPQHF.

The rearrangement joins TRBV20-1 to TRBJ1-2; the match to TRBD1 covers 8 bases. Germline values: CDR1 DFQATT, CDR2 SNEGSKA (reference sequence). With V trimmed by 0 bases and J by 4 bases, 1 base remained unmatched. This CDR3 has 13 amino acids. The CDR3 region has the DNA TGCAGTGCTAGAGAGACAGGGGTCTATGGCTACACCTTC. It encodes CSARETGVYGYTF.

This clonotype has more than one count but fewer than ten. CDR3 sequence (DNA): TGTGCCAGCAGTGGCCTCCAAACGACAGGCCAGGACGAGCAGTACTTC. Its translation is CASSGLQTTGQDEQYF. The chain employs TRBV2 and TRBJ2-7, with D possibly being TRBD1 (6 bases). Looked up from germline, CDR1 is SNHLY and CDR2 is FYNNEI. This CDR3 region has 16 residues. V was pared by 4 bases and J by 5 bases, with 21 bases between.

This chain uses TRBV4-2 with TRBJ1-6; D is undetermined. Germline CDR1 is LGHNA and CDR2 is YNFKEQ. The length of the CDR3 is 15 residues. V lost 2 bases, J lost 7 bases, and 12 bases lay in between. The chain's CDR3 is CASSQQTFTNSPLHF. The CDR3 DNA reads TGTGCCAGCAGCCAACAAACCTTTACCAATTCACCCCTCCACTTT.

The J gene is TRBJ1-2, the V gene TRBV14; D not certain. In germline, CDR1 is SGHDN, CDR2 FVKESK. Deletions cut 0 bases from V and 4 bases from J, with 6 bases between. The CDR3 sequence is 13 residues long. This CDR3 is CASSQDVSYGYTF. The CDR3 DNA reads TGTGCCAGCAGCCAAGACGTCAGCTATGGCTACACCTTC.

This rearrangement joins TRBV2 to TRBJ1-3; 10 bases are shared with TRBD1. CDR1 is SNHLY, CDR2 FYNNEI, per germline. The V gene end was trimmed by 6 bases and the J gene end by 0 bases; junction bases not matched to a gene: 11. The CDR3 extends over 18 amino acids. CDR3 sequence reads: CASSPGQGRINSGNTIYF. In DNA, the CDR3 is TGTGCCAGCAGCCCGGGACAGGGGCGGATTAACTCTGGAAACACCATATATTTT.

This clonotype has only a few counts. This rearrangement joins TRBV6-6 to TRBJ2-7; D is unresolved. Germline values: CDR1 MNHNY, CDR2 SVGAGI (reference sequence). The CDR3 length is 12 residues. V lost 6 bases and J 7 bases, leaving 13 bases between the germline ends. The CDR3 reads CASRGPGREQYF. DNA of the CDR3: TGTGCCAGCAGAGGTCCCGGTCGGGAGCAGTACTTC.

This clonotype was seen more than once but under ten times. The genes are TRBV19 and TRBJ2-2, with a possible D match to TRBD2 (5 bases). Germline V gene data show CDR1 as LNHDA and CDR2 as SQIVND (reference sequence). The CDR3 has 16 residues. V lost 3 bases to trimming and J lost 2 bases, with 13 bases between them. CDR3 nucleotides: TGTGCCAGTAGTATTCTAGCCGAAATAAACACCGGGGAGCTGTTTTTT. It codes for CASSILAEINTGELFF.

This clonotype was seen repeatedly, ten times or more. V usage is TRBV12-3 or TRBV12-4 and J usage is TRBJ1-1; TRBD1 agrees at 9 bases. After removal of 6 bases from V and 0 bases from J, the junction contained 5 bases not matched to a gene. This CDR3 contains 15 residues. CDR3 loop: CASSSGQGMNTEAFF. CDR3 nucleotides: TGTGCCAGCAGCTCCGGACAGGGGATGAACACTGAAGCTTTCTTT.

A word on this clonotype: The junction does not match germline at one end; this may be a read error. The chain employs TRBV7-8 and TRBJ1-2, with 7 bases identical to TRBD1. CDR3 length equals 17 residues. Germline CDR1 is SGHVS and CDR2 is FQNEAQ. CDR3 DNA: TGTGCCAGGAGCTTAGACAGCCAACAGGGGTGCTTTTATGGCTACACCTTC. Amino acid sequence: CARSLDSQQGCFYGYTF.

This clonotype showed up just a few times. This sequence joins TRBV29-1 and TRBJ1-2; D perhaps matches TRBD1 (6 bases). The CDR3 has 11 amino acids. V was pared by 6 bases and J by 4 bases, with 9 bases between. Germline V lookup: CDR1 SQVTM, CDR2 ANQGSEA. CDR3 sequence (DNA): TGCAGCGTAGGACAGCTCTATGGCTACACCTTC. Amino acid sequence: CSVGQLYGYTF. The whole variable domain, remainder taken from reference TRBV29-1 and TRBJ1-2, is SAVISQKPSRDICQRGTSLTIQCQVDSQVTMMFWYRQQPGQSLTLIATANQGSEATYESGFVIDKFPISRPNLTFSTLTVSNMSPEDSSIYLCSVGQLYGYTFGSGTRLTVV.

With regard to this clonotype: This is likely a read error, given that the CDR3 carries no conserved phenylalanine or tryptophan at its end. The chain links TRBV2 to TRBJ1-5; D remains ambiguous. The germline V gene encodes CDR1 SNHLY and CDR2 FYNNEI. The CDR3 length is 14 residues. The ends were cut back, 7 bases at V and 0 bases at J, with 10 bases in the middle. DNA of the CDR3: TGTGCCAGCAACCCGGACGGTAGCAATCAGCCCCAGCATTTG. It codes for CASNPDGSNQPQHL.

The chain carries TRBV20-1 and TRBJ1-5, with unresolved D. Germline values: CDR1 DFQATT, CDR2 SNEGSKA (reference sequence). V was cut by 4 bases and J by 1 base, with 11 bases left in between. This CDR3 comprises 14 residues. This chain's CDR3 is CSANVEGSNQPQHF. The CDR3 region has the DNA TGCAGTGCTAATGTAGAGGGAAGCAATCAGCCCCAGCATTTT.

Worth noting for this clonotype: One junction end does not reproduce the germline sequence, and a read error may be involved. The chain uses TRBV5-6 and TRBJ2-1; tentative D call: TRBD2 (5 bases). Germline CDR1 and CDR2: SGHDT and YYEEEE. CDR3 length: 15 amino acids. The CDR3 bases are TGTTCCAGCAGCCCTGTTGGGAGCTCCTACAATGAGCAGTTCTTC. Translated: CSSSPVGSSYNEQFF. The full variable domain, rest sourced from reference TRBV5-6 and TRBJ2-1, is DAGVTQSPTHLIKTRGQQVTLRCSPKSGHDTVSWYQQALGQGPQFIFQYYEEEERQRGNFPDRFSGHQFPNYSSELNVNALLLGDSALYLCSSSPVGSSYNEQFFGPGTRLTVL.

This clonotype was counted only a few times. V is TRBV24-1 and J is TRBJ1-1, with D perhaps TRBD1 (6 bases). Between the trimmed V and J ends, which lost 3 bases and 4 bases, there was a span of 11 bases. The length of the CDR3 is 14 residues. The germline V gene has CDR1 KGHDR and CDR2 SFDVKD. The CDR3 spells CATSDGGGFTEAFF. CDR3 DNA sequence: TGTGCCACCAGTGATGGAGGGGGTTTCACTGAAGCTTTCTTT.

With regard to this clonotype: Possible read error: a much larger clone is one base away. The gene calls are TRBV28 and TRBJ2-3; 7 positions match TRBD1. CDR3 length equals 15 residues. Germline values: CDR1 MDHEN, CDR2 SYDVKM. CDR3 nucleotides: TGTGCCAGCAGGGACAGGTCCCGGGGCACAGGTACGCAGTATTTT. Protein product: CASRDRSRGTGTQYF.

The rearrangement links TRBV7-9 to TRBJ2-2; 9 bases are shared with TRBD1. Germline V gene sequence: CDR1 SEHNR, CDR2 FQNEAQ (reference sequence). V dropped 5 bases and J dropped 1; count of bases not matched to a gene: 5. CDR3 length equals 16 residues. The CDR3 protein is CASSLWTGENTGELFF. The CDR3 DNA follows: TGTGCCAGCAGCCTCTGGACAGGGGAGAACACCGGGGAGCTGTTTTTT.

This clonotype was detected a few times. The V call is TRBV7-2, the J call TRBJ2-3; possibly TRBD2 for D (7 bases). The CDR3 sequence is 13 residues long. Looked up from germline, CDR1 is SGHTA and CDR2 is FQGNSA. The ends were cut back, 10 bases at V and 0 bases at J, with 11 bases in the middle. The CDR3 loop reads CAIEGGSTDTQYF. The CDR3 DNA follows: TGTGCCATCGAGGGGGGGAGCACAGATACGCAGTATTTT.

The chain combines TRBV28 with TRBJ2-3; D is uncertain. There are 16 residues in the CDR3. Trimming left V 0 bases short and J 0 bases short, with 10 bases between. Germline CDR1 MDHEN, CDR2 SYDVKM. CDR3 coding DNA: TGTGCCAGCAGTTTATGGGCTAGAAAGAGCACAGATACGCAGTATTTT. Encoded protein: CASSLWARKSTDTQYF.

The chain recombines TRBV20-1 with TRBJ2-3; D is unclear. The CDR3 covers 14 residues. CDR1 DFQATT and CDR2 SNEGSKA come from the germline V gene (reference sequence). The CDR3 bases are TGCAGCCTAACCCGGACCCGAGGCACAGATACGCAGTATTTT. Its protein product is CSLTRTRGTDTQYF.

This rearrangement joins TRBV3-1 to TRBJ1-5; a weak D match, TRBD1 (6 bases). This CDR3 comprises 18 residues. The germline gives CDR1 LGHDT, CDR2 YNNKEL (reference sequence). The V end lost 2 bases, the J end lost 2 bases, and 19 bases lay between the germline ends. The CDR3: CASSQRSFTGLRNQPQHF. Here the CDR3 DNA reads TGTGCCAGCAGCCAAAGGTCCTTTACAGGGCTCCGCAATCAGCCCCAGCATTTT.

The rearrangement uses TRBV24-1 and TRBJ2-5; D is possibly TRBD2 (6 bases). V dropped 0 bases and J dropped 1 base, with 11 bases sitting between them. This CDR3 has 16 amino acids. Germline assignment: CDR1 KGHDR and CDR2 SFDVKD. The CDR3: CATSDLRRGLQETQYF. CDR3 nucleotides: TGTGCCACCAGTGATTTGAGGAGGGGCCTCCAAGAGACCCAGTACTTC.

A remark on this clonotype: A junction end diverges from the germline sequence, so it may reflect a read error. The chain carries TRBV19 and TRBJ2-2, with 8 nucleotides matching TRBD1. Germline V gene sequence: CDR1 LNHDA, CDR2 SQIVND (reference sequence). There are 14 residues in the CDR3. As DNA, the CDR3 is TGTGCCAGTACGGGACAGGTCCGAGCCGGGGAGCTGCTTTTT. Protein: CASTGQVRAGELLF.

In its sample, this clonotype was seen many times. DNA of the CDR3: TGTGCCAGCAGCTTAGGGCGGGGGAGCTCCTACGAGCAGTACTTC. Translated: CASSLGRGSSYEQYF. The J gene is TRBJ2-7, the V gene TRBV7-2; 7 nucleotides match TRBD2. V was pared by 1 base and J by 0 bases, with 3 bases of the junction left unmatched. The CDR3 covers 15 residues. CDR1 SGHTA and CDR2 FQGNSA come from the germline V gene.

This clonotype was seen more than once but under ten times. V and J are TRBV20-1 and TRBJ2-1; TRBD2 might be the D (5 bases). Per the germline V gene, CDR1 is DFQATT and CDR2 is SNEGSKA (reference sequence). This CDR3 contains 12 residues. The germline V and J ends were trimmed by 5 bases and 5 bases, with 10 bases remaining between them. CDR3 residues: CSARTRNNEQFF. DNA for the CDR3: TGCAGTGCTCGCACTAGAAACAATGAGCAGTTCTTC.

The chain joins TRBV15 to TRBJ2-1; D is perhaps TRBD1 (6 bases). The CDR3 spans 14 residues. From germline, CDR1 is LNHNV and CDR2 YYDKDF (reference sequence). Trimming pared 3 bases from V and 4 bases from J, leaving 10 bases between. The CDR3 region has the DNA TGTGCCACCAGCAGTCAGGGGCTGTACAATGAGCAGTTCTTC. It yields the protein CATSSQGLYNEQFF. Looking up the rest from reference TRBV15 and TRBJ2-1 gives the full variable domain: DAMVIQNPRYQVTQFGKPVTLSCSQTLNHNVMYWYQQKSSQAPKLLFHYYDKDFNNEADTPDNFQSRRPNTSFCFLDIRSPGLGDTAMYLCATSSQGLYNEQFFGPGTRLTVL.